This record looks at one TCR beta chain sequence and its context. Its target is not known. This table comes from immunoSEQ multiplex PCR, and its TCRdb copy is limited to in-frame clones, with some not included. The sample contains more than 200,000 clones, roughly 84% of which appear only once. This sample is drawn from a study of cytomegalovirus exposure and HLA in healthy donors. Study-wide points: Whilst most TCR sequences proved rare, a subset of public TCRs occurred across many donors.

The CDR3 extends over 15 amino acids. V lost 3 bases, J lost 0 bases, and 4 bases stayed unmatched. The germline gives CDR1 SGDLS, CDR2 YYNGEE. Sequenced sample: PBMCs. The chain carries TRBV9 and TRBJ2-3; 7 bases line up with TRBD2. The clonotype comes from a man in his late teens or twenties in good health and CMV-seropositive. In nucleotides, the CDR3 is TGTGCCAGCAGCGCCAGCGGGACCAGCACAGATACGCAGTATTTT. Residues: CASSASGTSTDTQYF. Supplemented by reference TRBV9 and TRBJ2-3, the full variable domain reads DSGVTQTPKHLITATGQRVTLRCSPRSGDLSVYWYQQSLDQGLQFLIQYYNGEERAKGNILERFSAQQFPDLHSELNLSSLELGDSALYFCASSASGTSTDTQYFGPGTRLTVL.